These 22 T cell receptor beta chains were all obtained from the same sample, sequenced in a study of regulatory T cells in long-lasting Graves disease. Time point given: persistent/refractory GD, antithyroid drugs over 5 years with positive TRAb. After RNA was extracted from PBMCs, the TCR library was made from it. Building of the TCR beta libraries involved iRepertoire HTBI primers and Arm-PCR of CDR3 regions. Using its own MiXCR run on the multiplex PCR reads, TCRdb lists one record per CDR3 protein. The sample lists approximately 290,000 distinct CDR3 sequences, 22% occurring once. Sequencing was performed on peripheral blood mononuclear cells (PBMCs), taken when the disease was refractory, from a patient treated with antithyroid drugs. The receptors stem from a female donor with Graves disease.

This clonotype was picked up many times. The rearrangement uses TRBV7-2 and TRBJ1-2; D may be TRBD1 (6 bases). This CDR3 is built from 15 residues. The V and J ends lost 5 bases and 8 bases respectively, with 21 bases between them. Germline assignment: CDR1 SGHTA and CDR2 FQGNSA. CDR3 residues: CASSTNRDPTPGYTF. In DNA form, the CDR3 reads TGTGCCAGCAGCACGAACAGGGATCCGACGCCCGGCTACACCTTC.

The rearrangement joins TRBV7-9 to TRBJ2-5, with 11 bases fitting TRBD1. V was clipped by 5 bases and J by 5 bases; unmatched bases: 7. In germline, CDR1 is SEHNR, CDR2 FQNEAQ (reference sequence). The CDR3 sequence is 15 residues long. CDR3 amino acids: CASSVTGTGGETQYF. The CDR3 DNA reads TGTGCCAGCAGCGTAACAGGGACAGGGGGGGAGACCCAGTACTTC.

CDR3 region: CASSLTGAGTTEQYF. The CDR3 DNA follows: TGTGCCAGCAGCTTAACAGGTGCAGGGACCACCGAGCAGTACTTC. This chain connects TRBV7-2 to TRBJ2-7; either TRBD1 or TRBD2 may supply D (5 bases each). Trimming removed 2 bases at V and 6 bases at J, with 17 bases between. The CDR3 loop spans 15 amino acids. CDR1 is SGHTA, CDR2 FQGNSA, per germline.

The chain couples TRBV15 to TRBJ2-6; 10 bases are a match to TRBD2. J was trimmed by 0 bases and V by 5 bases; bases with no gene match: 4. The germline V gene encodes CDR1 LNHNV and CDR2 YYDKDF (reference sequence). This CDR3 contains 17 residues. Here the CDR3 DNA reads TGTGCCACCAGCTTCGGACTAGCGGACTCTGGGGCCAACGTCCTGACTTTC. This gives the protein CATSFGLADSGANVLTF.

Many counts were recorded for this clonotype. This CDR3 is CASSQDLGTGVAGYTF. The CDR3 DNA reads TGTGCCAGCAGCCAAGATCTAGGGACAGGCGTCGCAGGCTACACCTTC. The V gene is TRBV3-1, the J gene TRBJ1-2; 8 bases line up with TRBD1. J gave up 8 bases and V 0 bases, and 11 bases lay outside the gene matches. The CDR3 totals 16 residues. Germline assignment: CDR1 LGHDT and CDR2 YNNKEL (reference sequence).

The chain combines TRBV7-2 with TRBJ2-1; D possibly uses TRBD1 or TRBD2 (6 bases each). The CDR3 contains 14 residues. Trimming pared 1 base from V and 7 bases from J, leaving 11 bases between. Germline V gene data show CDR1 as SGHTA and CDR2 as FQGNSA. The CDR3 is CASSLDQGRNEQFF. The CDR3 nucleotides are TGTGCCAGCAGCTTAGATCAGGGGAGGAATGAGCAGTTCTTC.

This clonotype has a count of ten or more. The V and J genes are TRBV20-1 and TRBJ2-7; 8 bases align to TRBD2. Germline CDR1 DFQATT, CDR2 SNEGSKA (reference sequence). After removal of 3 bases from V and 2 bases from J, the junction contained 6 bases not matched to a gene. The CDR3 has 14 amino acids. CDR3 bases: TGCAGTGCTAGTGGGCTAGCGGGCCCCTACGAGCAGTACTTC. This gives the protein CSASGLAGPYEQYF.

There are a few counts of this clonotype. The chain is built from TRBV12-3 or TRBV12-4 and TRBJ2-5; no clear D gene. V lost 8 bases to trimming and J lost 5 bases, with 12 bases between them. This CDR3 is built from 12 residues. The CDR3 coding sequence is TGTGCCAGCTCCACTTTTTCGGAGACCCAGTACTTC. Its protein product is CASSTFSETQYF.

The chain has TRBV18 and TRBJ1-4; D gene uncertain. The length of the CDR3 is 15 residues. Germline V gives CDR1 KGHSH, CDR2 LQKENI. V dropped 2 bases and J dropped 3 bases, with 10 bases sitting between them. CDR3 amino acids: CASSPVLGPNEKLFF. The CDR3 nucleotides are TGTGCCAGCTCACCAGTCTTAGGGCCTAATGAAAAACTGTTTTTT. Full variable domain (rest looked up from reference TRBV18 and TRBJ1-4): NAGVMQNPRHLVRRRGQEARLRCSPMKGHSHVYWYRQLPEEGLKFMVYLQKENIIDESGMPKERFSAEFPKEGPSILRIQQVVRGDSAAYFCASSPVLGPNEKLFFGSGTQLSVL.

The chain carries TRBV28 and TRBJ1-5, with a possible D match to TRBD1 (5 bases). The germline V gene has CDR1 MDHEN and CDR2 SYDVKM. The germline V and J ends were trimmed by 6 bases and 1 base, with 19 bases remaining between them. CDR3 length equals 17 residues. For the CDR3, the DNA is TGTGCCAGCAGCACGACCTTCGGGACCGCGAGCAATCAGCCCCAGCATTTT. This encodes CASSTTFGTASNQPQHF.

The rearrangement uses TRBV7-2 and TRBJ2-1, with 9 bases that match TRBD1. The germline gives CDR1 SGHTA, CDR2 FQGNSA. The length of the CDR3 is 16 residues. The junction had 8 bases not matched to a gene; V was cut back by 5 bases and J by 3 bases. The CDR3 spells CASSVLTGGYYNEQFF. The CDR3 bases are TGTGCCAGCAGCGTCCTGACAGGGGGATACTACAATGAGCAGTTCTTC.

This clonotype was detected a few times. The CDR3 DNA sequence: TGTGCCAGCAGTTACAGGGGGCACCAAGAGACCCAGTACTTC. Translating gives CASSYRGHQETQYF. The chain couples TRBV6-5 to TRBJ2-5; 7 bases line up with TRBD1. J was trimmed by 0 bases and V by 2 bases; bases with no gene match: 0. This CDR3 has 14 amino acids. Germline CDR1 reads MNHEY; CDR2 reads SVGAGI.

This clonotype was seen repeatedly, ten times or more. The chain combines TRBV15 with TRBJ1-5, with D possibly being TRBD1 (5 bases). The V end was cut by 0 bases, the J end by 6 bases, with 15 bases between. This CDR3 comprises 16 residues. The germline CDR1 and CDR2 sequences are LNHNV and YYDKDF (reference sequence). The CDR3 sequence is CATSRDRTPGGQPQHF. The DNA of the CDR3 is TGTGCCACCAGCAGAGATCGGACTCCGGGGGGTCAGCCCCAGCATTTT.

This clonotype was seen many times. The chain has TRBV27 and TRBJ2-1; 8 bases match TRBD1. The CDR3 totals 16 residues. Germline V lookup: CDR1 MNHEY, CDR2 SMNVEV (reference sequence). Losses at the gene ends were 2 bases for V and 9 bases for J; bases not matched to a gene: 12. In DNA, the CDR3 is TGTGCCAGCAGTTTACCTCCGGGACAGGCATCAAGTGAGCAGTTCTTC. It is translated as CASSLPPGQASSEQFF.

This clonotype was counted a few times. The V call is TRBV29-1, the J call TRBJ1-1; tentative D call: TRBD1 (6 bases). The V gene lost 3 bases and the J gene lost 6 bases, with 17 bases spanning the gap. Germline CDR1 reads SQVTM; CDR2 reads ANQGSEA. This CDR3 is 14 amino acids long. CDR3 in DNA: TGCAGCGTTGAGGGGTCAGGGGTTAGCTCTGAAGCTTTCTTT. It is translated as CSVEGSGVSSEAFF.

The chain employs TRBV4-2 and TRBJ2-7; 11 bases are shared with TRBD2. With V trimmed by 0 bases and J by 4 bases, 2 bases remained unmatched. Per the germline V gene, CDR1 is LGHNA and CDR2 is YNFKEQ. The length of the CDR3 is 15 residues. The CDR3 region is CASSQDRTSGYEQYF. The CDR3 DNA follows: TGTGCCAGCAGCCAAGACCGGACTAGCGGGTACGAGCAGTACTTC.

This clonotype was seen a few times. The rearrangement uses TRBV2 and TRBJ2-5; D is unresolved. V was trimmed by 6 bases and J by 4 bases, leaving 18 bases between them. The CDR3 runs to 15 residues. Germline V gene sequence: CDR1 SNHLY, CDR2 FYNNEI. The CDR3 is CASSTSSGVRETQYF. In DNA form, the CDR3 reads TGTGCCAGCAGCACATCGAGTGGGGTTCGAGAGACCCAGTACTTC.

Only a few counts were recorded for this clonotype. The rearrangement uses TRBV5-1 and TRBJ2-7, with 7 bases aligning to TRBD1. Per germline, CDR1 SGHRS and CDR2 YFSETQ. With 4 bases clipped from V and 3 bases from J, the junction kept 10 bases outside the gene matches. This CDR3 region has 15 residues. The DNA for the CDR3 is TGCGCCAGCAGCCTCGGTCCCGACAGGGACTACGAGCAGTACTTC. It is translated as CASSLGPDRDYEQYF.

Note on this clonotype: The limits of the CDR3 on the DNA are not certain, so only TCRdb's listed CDR3 is given. V is TRBV5-6 and J is TRBJ2-7; the table's TRBD1 call for D was not verified on the DNA. CDR1 is SGHDT and CDR2 is YYEEEE in the germline V gene. Ends included, the CDR3 has 22 residues. The CDR3 is CASSFYICSASDADRGSYEQYF.

This clonotype was seen only a few times. The chain links TRBV20-1 to TRBJ1-1; 11 nucleotides line up with TRBD1. V was pared by 3 bases and J by 5 bases, with 5 bases of the junction left unmatched. From germline, CDR1 is DFQATT and CDR2 SNEGSKA (reference sequence). This CDR3 has 14 amino acids. Here the CDR3 reads CSARDRGHLTEAFF. The CDR3 DNA follows: TGCAGTGCTAGGGACAGGGGGCATCTTACTGAAGCTTTCTTT.

The chain combines TRBV18 with TRBJ2-7, with 13 bases aligning to TRBD2. The germline CDR1 and CDR2 sequences are KGHSH and LQKENI. This CDR3 comprises 16 residues. Losses at the gene ends were 0 bases for V and 2 bases for J; bases not matched to a gene: 1. This CDR3 is CASSPPGLAGAYEQYF. In nucleotides, the CDR3 is TGTGCCAGCTCACCACCTGGACTAGCGGGAGCCTACGAGCAGTACTTC. Drawing the rest from reference TRBV18 and TRBJ2-7, the complete variable domain is NAGVMQNPRHLVRRRGQEARLRCSPMKGHSHVYWYRQLPEEGLKFMVYLQKENIIDESGMPKERFSAEFPKEGPSILRIQQVVRGDSAAYFCASSPPGLAGAYEQYFGPGTRLTVT.

The chain employs TRBV4-1 and TRBJ1-2, with D perhaps matching TRBD1 (5 bases). Germline CDR1 is MGHRA and CDR2 is YSYEKL. The CDR3 contains 13 residues. The V end was cut by 4 bases, the J end by 7 bases, with 13 bases between. In DNA, the CDR3 is TGCGCCAGCAGCCGAGGCCAGGGAGGTGGCTACACCTTC. Translation: CASSRGQGGGYTF.